This note documents a single TCR beta chain sequence. It was with 60 Vbeta and 13 Jbeta primers that the PCR ran. Sequencing was performed with immunoSEQ multiplex PCR; in TCRdb, only in-frame clones are kept and a portion is missing. This sample carries about 180,000 clones, 55% to 75% of them seen once, and the ten largest clones take roughly 2.5%. CDR3 size: 14 residues. Germline CDR1 is GTSNPN and CDR2 is SVGIG (reference sequence). This entry is derived from a study of cytomegalovirus exposure and HLA in healthy donors. J is TRBJ2-5 and V is TRBV30; weak D call: TRBD2 (7 bases). The J call is in doubt because the DNA end fits TRBJ2-7 better. The sample comprised PBMCs. The clonotype comes from a human donor in good health. The CDR3 reads CAWSPPGGAHEQYF. In nucleotides, the CDR3 is TGTGCCTGGAGCCCCCCTGGGGGGGCACACGAGCAGTACTTC.